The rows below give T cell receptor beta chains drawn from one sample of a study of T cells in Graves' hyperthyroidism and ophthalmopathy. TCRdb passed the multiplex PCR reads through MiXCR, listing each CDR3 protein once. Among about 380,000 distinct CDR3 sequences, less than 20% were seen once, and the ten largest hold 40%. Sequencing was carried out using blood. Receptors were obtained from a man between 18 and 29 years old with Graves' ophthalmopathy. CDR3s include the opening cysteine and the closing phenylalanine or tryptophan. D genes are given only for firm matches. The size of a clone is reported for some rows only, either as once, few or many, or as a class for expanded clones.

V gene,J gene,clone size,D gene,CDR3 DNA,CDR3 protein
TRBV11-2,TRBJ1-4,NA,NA,TGTGCCACCGCACAGGGAACTAATGAAAAACTGTTTTTT,CATAQGTNEKLFF
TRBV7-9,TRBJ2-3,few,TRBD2,TGTGCCAGCAGCTTAGGCGAAACTAGCGGGGGGTTGGATACGCAGTATTTT,CASSLGETSGGLDTQYF
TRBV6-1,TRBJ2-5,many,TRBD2,TGTGCCAGCAACGCCGCGGGAGGGGCCCAAGAGACCCAGTACTTC,CASNAAGGAQETQYF
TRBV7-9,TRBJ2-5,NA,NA,TGTGCCAGCAGCCCTCACGCCTTAGAGAGGGAGACCCAGTACTTC,CASSPHALERETQYF
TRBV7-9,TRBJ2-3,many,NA,TGTGCCAGCAGCTTAGTGGCCGTGCGAGATACGCAGTATTTT,CASSLVAVRDTQYF
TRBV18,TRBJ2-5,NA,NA,TGTGCCAGCTCACTGACGGACACATCCATCCAAGAGACCCAGTACTTC,CASSLTDTSIQETQYF
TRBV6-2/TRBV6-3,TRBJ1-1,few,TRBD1,TGTGCCAGCAGTTACTCGACTACAGGGGATTACCCTGAAGCTTTCTTT,CASSYSTTGDYPEAFF
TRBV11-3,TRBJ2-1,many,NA,TGTGCCAGCAGCTTAGAATCGAGCTCCTACAATGAGCAGTTCTTC,CASSLESSSYNEQFF
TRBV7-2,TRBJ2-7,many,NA,TGTGCCAGCAGCCCCGGGACAAACGAGCAGTACTTC,CASSPGTNEQYF
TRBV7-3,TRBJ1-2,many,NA,TGTGCCAGCAGCTTAGGGCCGCGGGACTACACCTTC,CASSLGPRDYTF
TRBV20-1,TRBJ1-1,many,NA,TGCAGTGCTAGTAATAGGGCAGGAGATCTAGCTGAAGCTTTCTTT,CSASNRAGDLAEAFF
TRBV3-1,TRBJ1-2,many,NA,TGTGCCAGCAGCCAGGAAGGGACGGGGGGCTACACCTTC,CASSQEGTGGYTF
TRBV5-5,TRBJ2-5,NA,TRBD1,TGTGCCAGCAGCTTGAACACAGGGGTCGGGTGGGAGACCCAGTACTTC,CASSLNTGVGWETQYF
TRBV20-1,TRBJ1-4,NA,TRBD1,TGCAGTGCAACCGGGACAGTTGCAACTAATGAAAAACTGTTTTTT,CSATGTVATNEKLFF
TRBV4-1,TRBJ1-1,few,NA,TGCGCCAGCAGCCAAGAGGGCCCGCCGAACACTGAAGCTTTCTTT,CASSQEGPPNTEAFF
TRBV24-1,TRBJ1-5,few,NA,TGTGCCACCAGTGATGGAGTTAGCAATCAGCCCCAGCATTTT,CATSDGVSNQPQHF
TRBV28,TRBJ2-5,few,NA,TGTGCCAGCAGTCCCCGATGGGGGCTGGGGGAGACCCAGTACTTC,CASSPRWGLGETQYF